This T cell receptor beta chain was observed in a study of Ad26.COV2.S vaccination and SARS-CoV-2 variants. The table came from immunoSEQ multiplex PCR; TCRdb's copy has only in-frame clones and leaves some out. The sample lists roughly 380,000 clones; around 90% were seen once. A few counts support this clone. Trimming removed 7 bases from V and 4 bases from J; junction bases left unmatched: 12. Germline V gene data show CDR1 as LGHNT and CDR2 as FRNRAP. CDR3 length: 15 residues. This sample comprised peripheral blood, obtained after recovery from COVID-19. This clonotype was obtained from a human donor who had recovered from COVID-19. The chain combines TRBV12-5 with TRBJ1-2, with 7 bases that match TRBD1. Here the CDR3 DNA reads TGTGCTAGTGTTGTCGACCCGGGACAGAGCTATGGCTACACCTTC. Encoded protein: CASVVDPGQSYGYTF.